The source of this TCR beta chain is a study of CXCR4 blockade with PD-1 therapy in pancreatic cancer (dated by TCRdb to the late 2010s). With regard to the full study: Multiplex immunohistochemistry and TCRbeta immunosequencing of resected pancreatic ductal adenocarcinoma were combined in the study with ex vivo slice culture in which PD-1 and CXCR4 blockade were tested. To look at intratumoral heterogeneity, the researchers TCR-sequenced two geographically distinct regions from each of several tumors.

The germline V gene yields SGDLS for CDR1 and YYNGEE for CDR2. V is pared back by 0 bases and J by 5 bases, with 17 bases lying between the germline termini. The CDR3 goes from the cysteine to the phenylalanine over 16 residues. Kept here is only the CDR3 DNA, which spans 48 bases and is read in frame from base 1. The archived tumor blocks came from patients who had not received neoadjuvant therapy before resection. For the preserved-tissue arm, the study drew on around 30 surgical resection samples taken from some 25 pancreatic ductal adenocarcinoma patients who had not been treated previously. DNA for the resection arm was extracted from ten 5-micron curls of FFPE tumor lying next to the multiplex immunohistochemistry slide. Using the immunoSEQ Assay at Adaptive Biotechnologies, the researchers immunosequenced TCRbeta CDR3 regions from the extracted DNA. Turning to the authors' computational methods: To measure the absolute abundance of each unique TCRbeta CDR3, the sequences were collapsed and filtered. Clonality was calculated as 1 minus Pielou's evenness, using only productive in-frame rearrangements. Regional overlap was measured by following the top 100 nucleotide rearrangements across paired samples, and the Morisita index was used to compare paired samples with unrelated samples. The immunoSEQ Rearrangement Details tool was used to assess whether nucleotide rearrangements converged onto identical amino acid sequences. TCRdb provides this immuneACCESS table in a form limited to in-frame rearrangements. Some clones are lacking; in checked studies, under half of them reflect an unresolved V gene, and why the rest are absent is not known. V, J and clone size reflect that table, while D and trimming were determined from the DNA. In this sample the table shows thousands of clones, less than 70% of which occur a single time. In total, the top ten clones hold around 6.7% of the sample.

A note on this clone: It has no known antigen specificity. Qualities for individual bases were not recorded, and no much larger clone is one base off.

Study-wide conclusions, independent of this receptor: Because only TCRbeta chains were sequenced, true antigen-specificity overlap among the convergent dominant clones remained unconfirmed, awaiting paired alpha-beta single-cell sequencing. Although tumors showed clonal expansion, with a mean productive clonality of about 0.15 compared with 0.04 to 0.06 in healthy blood, clonality was not correlated with survival. A strong correlation was found between the frequency of an amino acid clone and the number of distinct nucleotide rearrangements encoding that clone, which suggests convergent selection driven by common tumor antigens.

The receptor's source is a human donor with pancreatic ductal adenocarcinoma. The chain is assembled from TRBV9 and TRBJ1-2, with the D segment identity uncertain. Sequences were obtained from tumor tissue. The sequence in DNA is TGTGCCAGCAGCGTAGGTCCAGACAACACGATTTATGGCTACACCTTC. It encodes CASSVGPDNTIYGYTF.